The 14 T cell receptor beta chains presented below share a single source sample, sequenced in a study of CD8 T cells in Susac syndrome. A quantity of about 0.5 to 1 ug RNA underwent reverse transcription using random hexamers. TCRdb reprocessed the immunoSEQ multiplex PCR reads via MiXCR and lists one record per CDR3 protein. The sample shows around 100,000 distinct CDR3 sequences, nearly 97% of them seen only once. Sequenced sample: CD8+ T cells from PBMCs. These receptors were collected from a human donor with Susac syndrome.

This clonotype occurred a few times. The rearrangement links TRBV5-4 to TRBJ2-1, with D perhaps matching TRBD1 or TRBD2 (5 bases each). V dropped 3 bases and J dropped 12 bases, with 16 bases sitting between them. The germline gives CDR1 SGHNT, CDR2 YYREEE (reference sequence). The CDR3 runs to 13 residues. CDR3: CASSSGPPEGQFF. The CDR3 DNA sequence: TGTGCCAGCAGCTCGGGACCCCCCGAGGGGCAGTTCTTC.

The chain employs TRBV29-1 and TRBJ2-3; 8 bases are shared with TRBD2. After removal of 4 bases from V and 2 bases from J, the junction contained 2 bases not matched to a gene. Germline CDR1 SQVTM, CDR2 ANQGSEA. The CDR3 consists of 13 residues. The DNA of the CDR3 is TGCAGCGTTGCAGCGGGAGTCACAGATACGCAGTATTTT. It codes for CSVAAGVTDTQYF.

This clonotype has a handful of counts. The chain has TRBV5-6 and TRBJ2-5; D ambiguous. This CDR3 contains 15 residues. Between the trimmed V and J ends, which lost 0 bases and 4 bases, there was a span of 13 bases. Germline-derived CDR1 and CDR2 are SGHDT and YYEEEE. CDR3 loop: CASSLGSGLGETQYF. The CDR3 DNA follows: TGTGCCAGCAGCTTGGGGTCGGGTTTAGGAGAGACCCAGTACTTC.

The V gene is TRBV29-1, the J gene TRBJ2-5; D might be TRBD1 or TRBD2, each matching 5 bases. Germline CDR1 SQVTM, CDR2 ANQGSEA. The CDR3 loop spans 14 amino acids. V was trimmed by 0 bases and J by 5 bases, leaving 13 bases between them. CDR3 in DNA: TGCAGCGTTGAAGATATACGGTGGGGGGAGACCCAGTACTTC. Its protein is CSVEDIRWGETQYF.

This chain connects TRBV19 to TRBJ1-5; 12 bases fit TRBD1. The CDR3 totals 15 residues. The V segment lost 6 bases and the J segment 7 bases; nucleotides outside the gene matches: 7. Germline V gene data show CDR1 as LNHDA and CDR2 as SQIVND (reference sequence). CDR3 DNA: TGTGCCAGTAGCCGGGACAGGGGGCGCCCCCAGCCCCAGCATTTT. It yields the protein CASSRDRGRPQPQHF.

V usage is TRBV5-6 and J usage is TRBJ2-7; TRBD2 might be the D (6 bases). V lost 0 bases and J lost 7, with 11 bases in between. The CDR3 has 13 amino acids. CDR1 and CDR2 (germline): SGHDT, YYEEEE. This CDR3 reads CASSLGGIGEQYF. In nucleotides, the CDR3 is TGTGCCAGCAGCTTGGGCGGGATCGGGGAGCAGTACTTC.

The chain links TRBV12-3 or TRBV12-4 to TRBJ2-1; D perhaps matches TRBD1 (5 bases). Trimming took 4 bases from V and 8 from J, leaving 24 bases between them. CDR3 length: 17 amino acids. The CDR3 DNA sequence: TGTGCCAGCAGTTCTCCCCTCGGTGGGGCTTCTGGAGATGAGCAGTTCTTC. This codes for CASSSPLGGASGDEQFF.

The chain joins TRBV20-1 to TRBJ2-5; 8 bases are a match to TRBD1. V lost 1 base to trimming and J lost 5 bases; unmatched junction nucleotides: 12. Germline V gene data show CDR1 as DFQATT and CDR2 as SNEGSKA (reference sequence). This CDR3 has 16 residues. The CDR3 DNA sequence: TGCAGTGCTAGAGCACCGGACAGGGAAGGGGGGGAGACCCAGTACTTC. Protein: CSARAPDREGGETQYF.

The chain uses TRBV4-1 and TRBJ2-4, with D possibly TRBD1 on 5 matching bases. The CDR3 spans 15 residues. Trimming stripped 3 bases from V and 8 bases from J, with 17 bases between. Germline loops: CDR1 MGHRA, CDR2 YSYEKL. The CDR3 region is CASSQPDRILHIQYF. CDR3 sequence (DNA): TGCGCCAGCAGCCAGCCCGACAGAATCCTTCACATTCAGTACTTC.

CDR3 amino acids: CASSPVGQEQFF. The CDR3, as DNA: TGTGCCAGCAGTCCCGTGGGACAGGAGCAGTTCTTC. The V and J genes are TRBV27 and TRBJ2-1; 7 bases align to TRBD1. The ends lost 5 bases at V and 10 bases at J; junction bases unmatched: 5. The CDR3 has 12 amino acids. The germline CDR1 and CDR2 sequences are MNHEY and SMNVEV (reference sequence).

The chain couples TRBV27 to TRBJ1-1; D unresolved. Looked up from germline, CDR1 is MNHEY and CDR2 is SMNVEV (reference sequence). Trimming took 5 bases from V and 1 from J, leaving 11 bases between them. The CDR3 is 14 residues long. DNA of the CDR3: TGTGCCAGCAGTCTCCCTCCGGGGAACACTGAAGCTTTCTTT. Translation gives CASSLPPGNTEAFF.

The chain couples TRBV19 to TRBJ1-5; 7 bases align to TRBD1. The CDR3 extends over 14 amino acids. The ends lost 3 bases at V and 6 bases at J; junction bases unmatched: 5. Germline lookup yields CDR1 LNHDA and CDR2 SQIVND (reference sequence). The DNA of the CDR3 is TGTGCCAGTAGTATCGGACAGGAAAGTCAGCCCCAGCATTTT. Translation: CASSIGQESQPQHF.

The V and J genes are TRBV4-1 and TRBJ2-7, with D possibly matching TRBD1 (6 bases). V lost 1 base and J lost 6, with 13 bases in between. Germline loops: CDR1 MGHRA, CDR2 YSYEKL. The CDR3 is 14 residues long. The CDR3 protein is CASSQGRGTGEQYF. CDR3 bases: TGCGCCAGCAGCCAAGGAAGGGGGACCGGCGAGCAGTACTTC.

DNA of the CDR3: TGTGCCAGCAGTCCTCCCTCAGGGTTCGGAAACACTGAAGCTTTCTTT. Protein: CASSPPSGFGNTEAFF. The genes are TRBV5-6 and TRBJ1-1, with D possibly being TRBD1 (5 bases). The germline V gene has CDR1 SGHDT and CDR2 YYEEEE. V was clipped by 5 bases and J by 2 bases, with 19 bases between them. This CDR3 is built from 16 residues.